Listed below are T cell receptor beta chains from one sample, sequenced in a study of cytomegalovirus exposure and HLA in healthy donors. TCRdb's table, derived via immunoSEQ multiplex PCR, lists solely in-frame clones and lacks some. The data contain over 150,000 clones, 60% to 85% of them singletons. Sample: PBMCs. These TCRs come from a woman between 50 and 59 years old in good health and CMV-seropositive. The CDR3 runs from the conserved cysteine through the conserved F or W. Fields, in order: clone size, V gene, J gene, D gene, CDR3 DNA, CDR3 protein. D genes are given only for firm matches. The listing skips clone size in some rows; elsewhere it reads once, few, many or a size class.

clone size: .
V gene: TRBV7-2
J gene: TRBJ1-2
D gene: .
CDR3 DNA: TGTGCCAGCAGCTCCCGCGGGGCGGTTCCCAGCTATGGCTACACCTTC
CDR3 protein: CASSSRGAVPSYGYTF

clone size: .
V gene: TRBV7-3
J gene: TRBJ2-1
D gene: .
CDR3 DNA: TGTGCCAGCAGCTTAAGTTTGACAGGTGGGGGTGAGCAGTTCTTC
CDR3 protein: CASSLSLTGGGEQFF

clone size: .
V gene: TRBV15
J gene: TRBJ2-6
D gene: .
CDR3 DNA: TGTGCCACCAGCAGGGGGACACCTGGGGCCAACGTCCTGACTTTC
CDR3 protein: CATSRGTPGANVLTF

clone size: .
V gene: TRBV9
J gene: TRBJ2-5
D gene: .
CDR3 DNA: TGTGCCAGCAGCGTAGGGCAGGCCTTCCAAGAGACCCAGTACTTC
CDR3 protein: CASSVGQAFQETQYF

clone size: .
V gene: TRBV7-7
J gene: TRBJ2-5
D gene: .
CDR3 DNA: TGTGCTAGCAGCTTAGCTGTCGGGGACCAAGAGACCCAGTACTTC
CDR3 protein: CASSLAVGDQETQYF

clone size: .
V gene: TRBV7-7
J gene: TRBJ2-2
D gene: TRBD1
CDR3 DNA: TGTGCTAGCAGCTTAGGCAGGGGGCGTGACGCCGGGGAGCTGTTTTTT
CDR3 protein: CASSLGRGRDAGELFF

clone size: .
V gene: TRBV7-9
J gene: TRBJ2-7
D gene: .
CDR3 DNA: TGTGCCAGCAGCTTCCCTACTGGGGGCCTCGAGCAGTACTTC
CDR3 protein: CASSFPTGGLEQYF

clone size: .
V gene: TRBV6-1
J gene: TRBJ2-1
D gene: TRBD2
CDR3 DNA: TGTGCCAGTAGACTAGCGGGCCCCTCCTACAATGAGCAGTTCTTC
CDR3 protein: CASRLAGPSYNEQFF

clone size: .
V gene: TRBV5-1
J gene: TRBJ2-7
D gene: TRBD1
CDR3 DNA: TGCGCCAGCAGCTTGGCTCCGGACAGGGGATTCTACGAGCAGTACTTC
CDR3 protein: CASSLAPDRGFYEQYF

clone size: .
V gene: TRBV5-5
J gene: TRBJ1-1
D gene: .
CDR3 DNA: TGTGCCAGCAGGTGGGAGGGGGTCACTGAAGCTTTCTTT
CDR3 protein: CASRWEGVTEAFF

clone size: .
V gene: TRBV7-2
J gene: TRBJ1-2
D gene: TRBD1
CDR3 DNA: TGTGCCAGCAGAGGACCCGCGGACAGGTTGTGGAACTATGGCTACACCTTC
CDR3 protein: CASRGPADRLWNYGYTF

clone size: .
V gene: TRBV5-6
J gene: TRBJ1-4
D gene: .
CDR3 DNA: TGTGCCAGCAGCTTTTTCGCAGGCACTAATGAAAAACTGTTTTTT
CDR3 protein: CASSFFAGTNEKLFF

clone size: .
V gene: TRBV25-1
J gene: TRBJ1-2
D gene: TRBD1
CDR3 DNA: TGTGCCAGCAGTGACCAAGACAGGGGGTATGGCTACACCTTC
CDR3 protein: CASSDQDRGYGYTF

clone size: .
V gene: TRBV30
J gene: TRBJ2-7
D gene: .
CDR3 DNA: TGTGCCTGGAGTGTCCCTAAGGCCGGCCAGGGGTACTACGAGCAGTACTTC
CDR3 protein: CAWSVPKAGQGYYEQYF

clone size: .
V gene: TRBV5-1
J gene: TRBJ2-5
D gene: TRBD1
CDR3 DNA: TGCGCCAGCAGCTTGTGGGGGACAGGGGGAGAGACCCAGTACTTC
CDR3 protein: CASSLWGTGGETQYF

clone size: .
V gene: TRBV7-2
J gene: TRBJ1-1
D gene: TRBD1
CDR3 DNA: TGTGCCAGCAGCCCCGAACAGGGGGGCTTCACTGAAGCTTTCTTT
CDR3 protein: CASSPEQGGFTEAFF

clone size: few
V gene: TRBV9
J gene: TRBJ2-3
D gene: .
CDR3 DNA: TGTGCCAGCAGCCGTGACGGGGCAGATACGCAGTATTTT
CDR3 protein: CASSRDGADTQYF

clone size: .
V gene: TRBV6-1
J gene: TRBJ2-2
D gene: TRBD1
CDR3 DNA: TGTGCCAGCAGTGGACAGGGGCTATCGAACACCGGGGAGCTGTTTTTT
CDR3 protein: CASSGQGLSNTGELFF

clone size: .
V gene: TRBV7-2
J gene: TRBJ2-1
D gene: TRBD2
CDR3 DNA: TGTGCCAGCAGAGCTAGCGGGACCTCCTACAATGAGCAGTTCTTC
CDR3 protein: CASRASGTSYNEQFF

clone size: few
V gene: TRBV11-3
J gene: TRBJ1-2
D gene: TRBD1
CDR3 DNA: TGTGCCAGCAGCCGACAGGGAAAGTACACCTTC
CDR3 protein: CASSRQGKYTF

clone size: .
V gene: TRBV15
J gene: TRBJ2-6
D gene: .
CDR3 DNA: TGTGCCACCAGCAGATCGGAGGGGTCTGGGGCCAACGTCCTGACTTTC
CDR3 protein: CATSRSEGSGANVLTF

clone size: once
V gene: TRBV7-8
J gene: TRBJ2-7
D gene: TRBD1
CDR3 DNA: TGTGCCAGCAGGCCGACAGGGGTAGACGAGCAGTACTTC
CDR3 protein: CASRPTGVDEQYF

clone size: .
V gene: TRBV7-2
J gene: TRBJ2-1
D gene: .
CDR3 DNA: TGTGCCAGCAGAATGGGGGGTGCATTTGGATCTGGTGAGCAGTTCTTC
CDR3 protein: CASRMGGAFGSGEQFF

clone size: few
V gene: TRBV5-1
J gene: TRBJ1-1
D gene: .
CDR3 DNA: TGCGCCAGTAACAGGGAAGTGAACACTGAAGCTTTCTTT
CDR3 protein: CASNREVNTEAFF